A single sample gave rise to the 17 T cell receptor beta chains below, sequenced in a study of blood T cell repertoires in COVID-19. Libraries were prepared by immunoSEQ multiplex PCR; TCRdb keeps only in-frame clonotypes and omits some of them. Of 350,000 to 500,000 clones listed, roughly 89% are singletons. The sample comprised peripheral blood. The receptors here all came from a man younger than 35 with COVID-19, enrolled during active disease.

The rearrangement links TRBV11-3 to TRBJ2-5; 7 nucleotides line up with TRBD1. The CDR3 loop spans 16 amino acids. Trimming cost V 2 bases and J 7 bases; bases outside gene matches: 13. Germline CDR1 and CDR2: SGHNT and YENEEA. The CDR3 coding sequence is TGTGCCAGCAGCTTACGTCGGACAGGACCACTGGGGACCCAGTACTTC. This sequence encodes CASSLRRTGPLGTQYF. Full variable domain (remainder filled in from reference TRBV11-3 and TRBJ2-5): EAGVVQSPRYKIIEKKQPVAFWCNPISGHNTLYWYLQNLGQGPELLIRYENEEAVDDSQLPKDRFSAERLKGVDSTLKIQPAELGDSAVYLCASSLRRTGPLGTQYFGPGTRLLVL.

This chain links TRBV6-5 with TRBJ2-2; D might be TRBD1 (5 bases). V was trimmed by 6 bases and J by 1 base, leaving 6 bases between them. The germline gives CDR1 MNHEY, CDR2 SVGAGI. The CDR3 extends over 13 amino acids. Here the CDR3 reads CASRTGNTGELFF. The CDR3 nucleotides are TGTGCCAGCAGAACAGGGAACACCGGGGAGCTGTTTTTT.

The chain links TRBV11-2 to TRBJ2-7; D possibly corresponds to TRBD1 (5 bases). The V end lost 5 bases, the J end lost 4 bases, and 12 bases lay between the germline ends. This CDR3 is 13 amino acids long. Germline values: CDR1 SGHAT, CDR2 FQNNGV. The chain's CDR3 is CASSPDRKYEQYF. Here the CDR3 DNA reads TGTGCCAGCAGCCCCGACAGAAAGTACGAGCAGTACTTC.

J is TRBJ2-3 and V is TRBV19, with 7 bases aligning to TRBD1. Trimming removed 3 bases from V and 4 bases from J; junction bases left unmatched: 4. The CDR3 length is 14 residues. The germline gives CDR1 LNHDA, CDR2 SQIVND (reference sequence). CDR3 in amino acids: CASSMLQGPDTQYF. The CDR3 coding sequence is TGTGCCAGTAGTATGCTACAGGGGCCAGATACGCAGTATTTT.

This clone was seen once. The chain combines TRBV19 with TRBJ2-3, with D maybe TRBD1 (5 bases). In germline, CDR1 is LNHDA, CDR2 SQIVND (reference sequence). V shed 8 bases and J shed 2 bases, with 11 bases lying between them. This CDR3 comprises 13 residues. The CDR3 region is CASGHWNTDTQYF. DNA for the CDR3: TGTGCCAGTGGACACTGGAACACAGATACGCAGTATTTT.

This chain's CDR3 is CASSFAGAGELFF. The CDR3 DNA sequence: TGTGCCAGCAGTTTCGCGGGGGCCGGGGAGCTGTTTTTT. The V call is TRBV27, the J call TRBJ2-2; 7 bases are a match to TRBD2. This CDR3 comprises 13 residues. CDR1 is MNHEY, CDR2 SMNVEV, per germline (reference sequence). The trim removed 3 bases at V and 6 bases at J, leaving 1 base unmatched.

The J gene is TRBJ2-7, the V gene TRBV3-1 (or the pseudogene TRBV3-2); 7 nucleotides align to TRBD2. This CDR3 is 13 amino acids long. Per the germline V gene, CDR1 is LGHDT and CDR2 is YNNKEL (reference sequence). With V trimmed by 4 bases and J by 6 bases, 6 bases remained unmatched. CDR3 coding DNA: TGTGCCAGCAGCCCGGGGAGGGATGGCGAGCAGTACTTC. It codes for CASSPGRDGEQYF.

This clone was seen once. The chain joins TRBV6-6 to TRBJ1-3, with 7 bases fitting TRBD1. After removal of 2 bases from V and 0 bases from J, the junction contained 4 bases not matched to a gene. The CDR3 sequence is 16 residues long. Germline CDR1 MNHNY, CDR2 SVGAGI (reference sequence). The DNA for the CDR3 is TGTGCCAGCAGTTACAGGGGGCCGAACTCTGGAAACACCATATATTTT. Residues: CASSYRGPNSGNTIYF.

V gene TRBV19 combines with J gene TRBJ1-1; D gene unclear. In germline, CDR1 is LNHDA, CDR2 SQIVND (reference sequence). Deletions cut 5 bases from V and 1 base from J, with 11 bases between. The CDR3 runs to 14 residues. The CDR3 region has the DNA TGTGCCAGTAGTGTCCAGAAAAAGAACACTGAAGCTTTCTTT. This gives the protein CASSVQKKNTEAFF.

For the CDR3, the DNA is TGTGCCAGTAGAAAATCCAGCTCCTACAATGAGCAGTTCTTC. This encodes CASRKSSSYNEQFF. The V call is TRBV19, the J call TRBJ2-1, with D unclear. With 6 bases removed from V and 0 bases from J, the gap between germline ends came to 9 bases. The length of the CDR3 is 14 residues. Germline CDR1 reads LNHDA; CDR2 reads SQIVND (reference sequence).

V and J are TRBV7-2 and TRBJ2-3; tentatively, D is TRBD2 (5 bases). CDR3 length equals 15 residues. V lost 1 base and J lost 4, with 12 bases in between. The germline CDR1 and CDR2 sequences are SGHTA and FQGNSA. DNA of the CDR3: TGTGCCAGCAGCTTAGGGGGAGTTGGGGCAGATACGCAGTATTTT. It codes for CASSLGGVGADTQYF.

The CDR3 nucleotides read TGTGCCAGCAGCCAAGGGCGGGTGGCTTTCTTT. Residues: CASSQGRVAFF. This chain joins TRBV4-2 and TRBJ1-1, with unresolved D. The ends were cut back, 1 base at V and 11 bases at J, with 8 bases in the middle. Germline loops: CDR1 LGHNA, CDR2 YNFKEQ. The length of the CDR3 is 11 residues.

This chain uses TRBV19 with TRBJ2-5; perhaps TRBD2 as D (5 bases). In germline, CDR1 is LNHDA, CDR2 SQIVND (reference sequence). The CDR3 runs 13 residues. Trimming cost V 6 bases and J 3 bases, with 11 bases left between them. Here the CDR3 DNA reads TGTGCCAGTAGGAAAACCGGGGAAGAGACCCAGTACTTC. It codes for CASRKTGEETQYF.

The gene calls are TRBV5-1 and TRBJ2-7; the D is unclear. The CDR3 runs to 14 residues. V dropped 0 bases and J dropped 0 bases, with 7 bases sitting between them. From germline, CDR1 is SGHRS and CDR2 YFSETQ. The CDR3 DNA sequence: TGCGCCAGCAGCTTGGAACAGAGCTCCTACGAGCAGTACTTC. As protein: CASSLEQSSYEQYF.

The chain uses TRBV19 and TRBJ2-1, with D uncertain. The CDR3 consists of 13 residues. CDR1 and CDR2 (germline): LNHDA, SQIVND (reference sequence). V was pared by 4 bases and J by 0 bases, with 4 bases between. CDR3 coding DNA: TGTGCCAGTAGTACCCTCTCCTACAATGAGCAGTTCTTC. Translated, it gives CASSTLSYNEQFF.

A word on this clone: Other DNA sequences in this specimen translate into the identical CDR3. The chain carries TRBV5-1 and TRBJ1-1; D is possibly TRBD1 (5 bases). The CDR3 is 14 amino acids. V was clipped by 0 bases and J by 1 base, with 7 bases between them. Germline CDR1 and CDR2: SGHRS and YFSETQ. CDR3 in DNA: TGCGCCAGCAGCTTGGGTGACAGGAACACTGAAGCTTTCTTT. Protein: CASSLGDRNTEAFF.

This chain uses TRBV25-1 with TRBJ2-3; no reliable D call. Trimming stripped 5 bases from V and 0 bases from J, with 15 bases between. The CDR3 extends over 16 amino acids. Germline V gene data show CDR1 as MGHDK and CDR2 as SYGVNS. The CDR3 sequence is CASSMSSVTSTDTQYF. For the CDR3, the DNA is TGTGCCAGCAGTATGTCGTCGGTAACTAGCACAGATACGCAGTATTTT.